Below are 21 T cell receptor beta chains sequenced from a single sample in a study of T cells expressing NK-cell markers. One entry per CDR3 protein, without DNA, is what TCRdb gives after re-calling the 5' RACE reads. This table holds 150,000 to 200,000 distinct CDR3 sequences. Sequencing input: blood T cells: a sorted CD56 or NKG2C T cell subset, CD4+ or CD8+ T cells, or bulk PBMC T cells (not recorded which). The receptors stem from a woman aged 18-70 years in good health.

The rearrangement links TRBV3-1 to TRBJ1-2; absent DNA, TCRdb's TRBD1 call cannot be checked. This CDR3 has 16 residues. Germline assignment: CDR1 LGHDT and CDR2 YNNKEL (reference sequence). The CDR3 region is CASSQPYRGRPYGYTF.

The chain carries TRBV12-3 or TRBV12-4 and TRBJ2-2; the TRBD1 assignment by TCRdb is unverifiable without DNA. The CDR3 sequence is 15 residues long. The CDR3 protein is CASSKQGDYTGELFF.

The CDR3 region is CASSLGGQGSEQYF. V gene TRBV7-9 combines with J gene TRBJ2-7; TCRdb outputs TRBD1, but without DNA this stays unchecked. The length of the CDR3 is 14 residues. The germline V gene has CDR1 SEHNR and CDR2 FQNEAQ (reference sequence). The full variable domain, completed using reference TRBV7-9 and TRBJ2-7, is DTGVSQNPRHKITKRGQNVTFRCDPISEHNRLYWYRQTLGQGPEFLTYFQNEAQLEKSRLLSDRFSAERPKGSFSTLEIQRTEQGDSAMYLCASSLGGQGSEQYFGPGTRLTVT.

The chain uses TRBV7-8 and TRBJ2-7; absent DNA, TCRdb's TRBD2 call cannot be checked. This CDR3 has 16 residues. Looked up from germline, CDR1 is SGHVS and CDR2 is FQNEAQ. CDR3 in amino acids: CASSLLASGRVIEQYF.

The V call is TRBV5-1, the J call TRBJ2-2. This CDR3 is 14 amino acids long. CDR1 is SGHRS, CDR2 YFSETQ, per germline. The CDR3 sequence: CASRRRGDTGELFF. Complete variable domain (other parts from reference TRBV5-1 and TRBJ2-2): KAGVTQTPRYLIKTRGQQVTLSCSPISGHRSVSWYQQTPGQGLQFLFEYFSETQRNKGNFPGRFSGRQFSNSRSEMNVSTLELGDSALYLCASRRRGDTGELFFGEGSRLTVL.

V and J are TRBV2 and TRBJ1-5; the D call of TRBD1 rests on TCRdb alone, since no DNA is present to check it. The CDR3 spans 14 residues. Germline CDR1 and CDR2: SNHLY and FYNNEI. The CDR3 loop reads CASSFRDRGVSQHF.

V and J are TRBV12-3 or TRBV12-4 and TRBJ2-5; TCRdb gives TRBD1 as the D gene, but with no DNA this cannot be confirmed. CDR3 size: 16 residues. This chain's CDR3 is CASSQTGKGLQETQYF.

V gene TRBV20-1 combines with J gene TRBJ1-4; as DNA is missing, the TRBD1 call by TCRdb cannot be tested. Germline V gene lookup returns CDR1 DFQATT and CDR2 SNEGSKA (reference sequence). The CDR3 totals 15 residues. CDR3 sequence: CSARGQGTTNEKLFF.

V gene TRBV7-2 combines with J gene TRBJ2-1; absent DNA, TCRdb's TRBD1 call cannot be checked. The CDR3 runs 14 residues. Germline CDR1 is SGHTA and CDR2 is FQGNSA. CDR3 sequence: CASSLAPEGSGQFF.

This chain joins TRBV7-2 and TRBJ2-1; TCRdb designates TRBD1, a call that cannot be tested without DNA. The CDR3 is made up of 15 amino acids. The germline V gene has CDR1 SGHTA and CDR2 FQGNSA. CDR3 amino acids: CASSLGTGRYNEQFF.

The chain uses TRBV2 and TRBJ1-4. The length of the CDR3 is 15 residues. Looked up from germline, CDR1 is SNHLY and CDR2 is FYNNEI. The CDR3: CASSEAGSLNEKLFF.

The CDR3: CASSLVVSGRSIDTQYF. This chain uses TRBV12-3 or TRBV12-4 with TRBJ2-3; TCRdb's assignment of TRBD2 cannot be checked, as there is no DNA. The CDR3 is 17 residues long.

The genes are TRBV5-4 and TRBJ2-1; TCRdb lists TRBD1, though no DNA is available to test this call. Germline CDR1 SGHNT, CDR2 YYREEE (reference sequence). This CDR3 spans 16 amino acids. The CDR3 loop reads CASSSRGKGVYNEQFF.

The rearrangement uses TRBV2 and TRBJ1-6; lacking DNA, the TRBD1 call made by TCRdb goes unchecked. The CDR3 is made up of 12 amino acids. CDR1 is SNHLY and CDR2 is FYNNEI in the germline V gene. The chain's CDR3 is CASSATGTPLHF.

This sequence joins TRBV4-2 and TRBJ1-1. The CDR3 covers 17 residues. Per the germline V gene, CDR1 is LGHNA and CDR2 is YNFKEQ. The CDR3: CASSHNFKRRGQVEAFF.

The chain joins TRBV11-2 to TRBJ1-2; lacking DNA, the TRBD1 call made by TCRdb goes unchecked. Per the germline V gene, CDR1 is SGHAT and CDR2 is FQNNGV. CDR3 length: 15 amino acids. The CDR3 loop is CASSPGQERYYGYTF. Drawing the rest from reference TRBV11-2 and TRBJ1-2, the complete variable domain is EAGVAQSPRYKIIEKRQSVAFWCNPISGHATLYWYQQILGQGPKLLIQFQNNGVVDDSQLPKDRFSAERLKGVDSTLKIQPAKLEDSAVYLCASSPGQERYYGYTFGSGTRLTVV.

The rearrangement joins TRBV6-1 to TRBJ1-2; the D call from TCRdb, TRBD1, cannot be confirmed without DNA. Germline assignment: CDR1 MNHNS and CDR2 SASEGT. The CDR3 totals 12 residues. The CDR3 loop reads CASSQSGSGYTF.

The V and J genes are TRBV15 and TRBJ2-1; TCRdb's D gene call, TRBD2, goes unchecked for lack of DNA. The CDR3 contains 17 residues. Germline CDR1 and CDR2: LNHNV and YYDKDF (reference sequence). The CDR3 sequence is CATSRDGASGRLDEQFF.

The chain combines TRBV5-1 with TRBJ2-1. This CDR3 has 14 amino acids. Germline-derived CDR1 and CDR2 are SGHRS and YFSETQ. The CDR3 loop is CASSLRVANNEQFF.

The rearrangement links TRBV5-1 to TRBJ2-2; as DNA is missing, the TRBD2 call by TCRdb cannot be tested. This CDR3 comprises 17 residues. CDR1 is SGHRS and CDR2 is YFSETQ in the germline V gene. The CDR3: CASSLPAGLARTGELFF.

This sequence joins TRBV20-1 and TRBJ2-1. The germline V gene has CDR1 DFQATT and CDR2 SNEGSKA (reference sequence). The CDR3 runs to 16 residues. This CDR3 reads CSARGLQADSYNEQFF.